In its sample, the clone carrying this TCR beta chain was seen a few times. Antigen specificity is unknown. These data are taken from a study of post-analysis software for immune sequencing data. Study-wide results and limits: Samples from one preparation batch, clustered by F measure, grouped strongly together. Controls significantly exceeded multiple sclerosis patients in normalized Chao1 diversity.

Unique molecular identifiers were carried by the TCR beta cDNA libraries. Between roughly 0.95 and 10 million T cells gave rise to approximately 520,000 cDNA molecules. One entry per CDR3 protein results from TCRdb running MiXCR on the PCR reads. This table holds around 440,000 distinct CDR3 sequences, nearly 45% found once. Sequencing used blood. The receptor comes from a girl aged 10 to 17 with multiple sclerosis.

The CDR3 DNA reads TGCGCCAGCAGCCAGAGGGTTCACAATGAGCAGTTCTTC. The encoded protein is CASSQRVHNEQFF. V gene TRBV4-1 combines with J gene TRBJ2-1; the D gene is possibly TRBD2 (5 bases). V dropped 3 bases and J dropped 5 bases, with 8 bases sitting between them. This CDR3 is 13 amino acids long. Germline V gene sequence: CDR1 MGHRA, CDR2 YSYEKL.